This T cell receptor (beta chain) was profiled in a study of blood T cell repertoires in COVID-19. Overall study: The United States, Italy and Spain provided the acute and convalescent COVID-19 samples. Nucleic acid was either cDNA or gDNA, and it came from T cells, B-cell-depleted T cells, or PBMCs.

There are 14 residues in the CDR3. Authors' processing steps: Estimated nucleated cell counts came from reference gene primer amplification. The method was immunoSEQ multiplex PCR; TCRdb's version includes in-frame clones alone and lacks a portion of them. V and J calls and clone size follow that table, whereas D and trimming were derived from the DNA. The repertoire holds some 150,000 clones, with roughly 88% as singletons. The V call is TRBV21-1, the J call TRBJ2-7; the table's D call, TRBD2, has no DNA check behind it. TRBV21-1 is described as a pseudogene. The TCR originated in a woman aged 45-59 years with acute or convalescent COVID-19. The sample comprised peripheral blood. As DNA, the CDR3 is TGTGCCAGCAGCAAAGTTCTCCGGGCCTACGAGCAGTACTTC. This gives the protein CASSKVLRAYEQYF.